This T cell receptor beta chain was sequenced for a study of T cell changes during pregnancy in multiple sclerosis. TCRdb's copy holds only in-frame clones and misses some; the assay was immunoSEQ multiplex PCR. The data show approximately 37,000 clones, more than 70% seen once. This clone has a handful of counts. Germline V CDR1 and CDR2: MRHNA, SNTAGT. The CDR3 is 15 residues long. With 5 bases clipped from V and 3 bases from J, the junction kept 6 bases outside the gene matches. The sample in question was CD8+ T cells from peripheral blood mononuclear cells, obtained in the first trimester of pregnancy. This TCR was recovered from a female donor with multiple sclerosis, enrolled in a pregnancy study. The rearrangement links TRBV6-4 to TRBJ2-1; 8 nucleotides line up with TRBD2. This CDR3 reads CASSLGSGDYNEQFF. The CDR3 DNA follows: TGTGCCAGCAGTCTCGGTAGCGGGGACTACAATGAGCAGTTCTTC.